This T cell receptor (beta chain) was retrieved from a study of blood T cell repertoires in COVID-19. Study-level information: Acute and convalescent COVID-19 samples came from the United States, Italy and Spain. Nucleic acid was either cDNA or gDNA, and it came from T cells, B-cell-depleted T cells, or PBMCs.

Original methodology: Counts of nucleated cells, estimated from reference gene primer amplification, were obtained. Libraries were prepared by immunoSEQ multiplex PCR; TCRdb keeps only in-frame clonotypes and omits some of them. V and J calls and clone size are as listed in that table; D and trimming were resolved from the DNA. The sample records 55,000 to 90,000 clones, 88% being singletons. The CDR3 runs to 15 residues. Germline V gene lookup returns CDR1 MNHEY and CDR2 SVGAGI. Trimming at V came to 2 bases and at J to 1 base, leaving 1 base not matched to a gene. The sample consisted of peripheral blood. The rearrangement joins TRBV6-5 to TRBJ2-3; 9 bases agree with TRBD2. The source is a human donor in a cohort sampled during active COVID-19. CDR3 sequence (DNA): TGTGCCAGCAGTTACGTAGCGGGAGGCACAGATACGCAGTATTTT. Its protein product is CASSYVAGGTDTQYF.